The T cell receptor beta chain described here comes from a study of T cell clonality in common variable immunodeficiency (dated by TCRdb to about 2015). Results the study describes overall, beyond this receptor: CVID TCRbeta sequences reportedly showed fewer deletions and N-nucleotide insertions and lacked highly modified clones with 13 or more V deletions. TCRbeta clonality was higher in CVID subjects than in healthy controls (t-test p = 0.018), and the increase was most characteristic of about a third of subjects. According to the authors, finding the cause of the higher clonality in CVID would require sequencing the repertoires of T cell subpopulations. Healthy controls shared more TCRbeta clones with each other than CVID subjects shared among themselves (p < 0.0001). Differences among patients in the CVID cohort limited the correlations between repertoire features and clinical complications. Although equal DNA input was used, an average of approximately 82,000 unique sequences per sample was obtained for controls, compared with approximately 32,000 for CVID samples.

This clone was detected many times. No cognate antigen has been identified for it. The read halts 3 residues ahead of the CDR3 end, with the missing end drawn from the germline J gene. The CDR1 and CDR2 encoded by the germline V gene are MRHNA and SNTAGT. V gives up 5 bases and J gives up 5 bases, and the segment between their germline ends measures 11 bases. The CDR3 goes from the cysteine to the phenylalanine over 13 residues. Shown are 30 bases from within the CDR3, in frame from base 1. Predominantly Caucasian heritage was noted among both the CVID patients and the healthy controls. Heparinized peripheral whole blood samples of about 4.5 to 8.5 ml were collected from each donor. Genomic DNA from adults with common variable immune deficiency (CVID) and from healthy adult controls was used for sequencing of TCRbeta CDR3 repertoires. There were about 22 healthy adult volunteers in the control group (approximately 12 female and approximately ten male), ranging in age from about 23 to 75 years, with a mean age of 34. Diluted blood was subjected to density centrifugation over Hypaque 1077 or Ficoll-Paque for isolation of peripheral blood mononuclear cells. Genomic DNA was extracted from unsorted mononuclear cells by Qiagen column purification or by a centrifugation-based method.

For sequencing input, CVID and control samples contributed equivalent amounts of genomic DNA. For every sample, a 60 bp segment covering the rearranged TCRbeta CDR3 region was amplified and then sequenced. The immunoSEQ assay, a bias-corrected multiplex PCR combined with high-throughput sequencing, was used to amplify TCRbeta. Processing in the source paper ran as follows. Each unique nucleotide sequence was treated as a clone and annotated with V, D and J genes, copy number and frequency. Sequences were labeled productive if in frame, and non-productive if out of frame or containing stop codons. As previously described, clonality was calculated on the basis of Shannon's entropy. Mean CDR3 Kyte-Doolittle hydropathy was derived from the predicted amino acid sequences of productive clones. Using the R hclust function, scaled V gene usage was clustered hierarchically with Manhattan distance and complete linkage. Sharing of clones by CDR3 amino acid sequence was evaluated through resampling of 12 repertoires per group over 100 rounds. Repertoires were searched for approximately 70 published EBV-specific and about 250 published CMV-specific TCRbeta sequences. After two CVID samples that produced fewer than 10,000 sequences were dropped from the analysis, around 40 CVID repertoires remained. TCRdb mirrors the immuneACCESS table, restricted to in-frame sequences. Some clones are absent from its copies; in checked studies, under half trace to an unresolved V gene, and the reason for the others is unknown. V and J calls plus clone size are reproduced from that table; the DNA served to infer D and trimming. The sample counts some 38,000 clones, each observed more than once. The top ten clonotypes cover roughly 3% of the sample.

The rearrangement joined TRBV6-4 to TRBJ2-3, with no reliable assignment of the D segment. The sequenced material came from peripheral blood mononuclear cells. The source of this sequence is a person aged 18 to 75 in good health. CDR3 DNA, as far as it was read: TGTGCCAGCAGTCTCCGGGTAGGAGATACG. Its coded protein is CASSLRVGDT. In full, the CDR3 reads CASSLRVGDTQYF.